These 3 T cell receptor beta chains share one sample of origin, sequenced in a study of response to subunit inactivated influenza vaccine. Each CDR3 protein gets one entry after TCRdb re-called the RT-PCR reads with MiXCR. The sample lists around 500,000 distinct CDR3 sequences; 9.5% to 13% were seen once. Sequencing was performed on PBMCs from blood, taken around seven weeks after vaccination. The receptors come from a man aged 50 to 59 who received an inactivated influenza vaccine.

At least ten counts were recorded for this clonotype. The chain couples TRBV29-1 to TRBJ1-1, with 7 bases lining up with TRBD1. The CDR3 sequence is 13 residues long. Germline V gene data show CDR1 as SQVTM and CDR2 as ANQGSEA. J lost 5 bases, V lost 4 bases, and 7 bases had no gene match. The DNA for the CDR3 is TGCAGCGTTGTGGGCAGGGGGGGAACTGAAGCTTTCTTT. It yields the protein CSVVGRGGTEAFF.

This clonotype appeared many times. The rearrangement links TRBV5-5 to TRBJ2-1; possible D gene TRBD2, 5 bases. Germline V CDR1 and CDR2: SGHKS, YYEKEE (reference sequence). The ends were cut back, 0 bases at V and 9 bases at J, with 7 bases in the middle. This CDR3 has 12 residues. For the CDR3, the DNA is TGTGCCAGCAGCTTGGTTCTAGCTGAGCAGTTCTTC. It specifies CASSLVLAEQFF.

V and J are TRBV5-1 and TRBJ2-1; D gene ambiguous. From germline, CDR1 is SGHRS and CDR2 YFSETQ. The CDR3 contains 13 residues. Trimming removed 6 bases at V and 2 bases at J, with 9 bases between. DNA of the CDR3: TGCGCCAGCAAGCGAGAAACCTACAATGAGCAGTTCTTC. Translation: CASKRETYNEQFF. The whole variable domain, filled in from reference TRBV5-1 and TRBJ2-1, reads KAGVTQTPRYLIKTRGQQVTLSCSPISGHRSVSWYQQTPGQGLQFLFEYFSETQRNKGNFPGRFSGRQFSNSRSEMNVSTLELGDSALYLCASKRETYNEQFFGPGTRLTVL.